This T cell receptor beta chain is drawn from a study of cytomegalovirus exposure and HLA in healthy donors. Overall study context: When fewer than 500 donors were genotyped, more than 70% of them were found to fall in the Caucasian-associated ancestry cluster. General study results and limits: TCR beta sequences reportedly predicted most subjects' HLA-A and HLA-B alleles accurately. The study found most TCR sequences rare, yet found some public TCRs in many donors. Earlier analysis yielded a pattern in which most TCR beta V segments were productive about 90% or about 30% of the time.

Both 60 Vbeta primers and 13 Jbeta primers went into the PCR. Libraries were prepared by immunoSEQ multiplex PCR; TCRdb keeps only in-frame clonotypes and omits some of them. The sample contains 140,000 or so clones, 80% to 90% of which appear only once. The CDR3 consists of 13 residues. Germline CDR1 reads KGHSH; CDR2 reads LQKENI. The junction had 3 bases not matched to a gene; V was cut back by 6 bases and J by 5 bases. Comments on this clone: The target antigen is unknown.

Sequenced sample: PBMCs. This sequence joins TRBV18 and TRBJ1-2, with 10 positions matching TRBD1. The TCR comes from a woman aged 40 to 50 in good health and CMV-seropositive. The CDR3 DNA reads TGTGCCAGCTCCCAGGACAGGGGGTATGGCTACACCTTC. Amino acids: CASSQDRGYGYTF.